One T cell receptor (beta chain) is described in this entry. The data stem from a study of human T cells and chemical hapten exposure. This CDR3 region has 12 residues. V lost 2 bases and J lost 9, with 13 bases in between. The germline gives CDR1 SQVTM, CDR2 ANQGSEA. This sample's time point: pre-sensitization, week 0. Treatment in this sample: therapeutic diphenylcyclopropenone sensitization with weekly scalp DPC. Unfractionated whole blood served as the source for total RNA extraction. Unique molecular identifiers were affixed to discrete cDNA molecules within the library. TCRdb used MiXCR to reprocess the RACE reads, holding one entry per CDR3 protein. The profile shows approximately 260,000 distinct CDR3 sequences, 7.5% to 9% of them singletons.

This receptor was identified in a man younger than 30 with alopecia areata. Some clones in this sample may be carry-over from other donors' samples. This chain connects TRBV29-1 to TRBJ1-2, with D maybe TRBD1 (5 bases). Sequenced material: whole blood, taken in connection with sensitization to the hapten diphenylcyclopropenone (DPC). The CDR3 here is CSVEYLEGSYTF. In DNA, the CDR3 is TGCAGCGTTGAATACCTCGAGGGGAGCTACACCTTC.